This TCR beta chain was sequenced in a study of tumor-infiltrating lymphocytes in localized non-small cell lung cancer (dated by TCRdb to the early 2020s). Study-level background: The cohort covered several histologies, both smokers and never-smokers, and patients whose samples were collected after neoadjuvant chemotherapy. Each patient provided resected tumor tissue plus uninvolved lung tissue from the same patient, with the uninvolved lung tissue described as non-adjacent to the tumor. Flow cytometry, multiplex immunofluorescence, RNA-seq, exome sequencing and proteomics were applied to the same patients as TCR sequencing, which was one of several integrated assays. In total, the ICON cohort was made up of over a hundred surgical patients who had localized non-small cell lung cancer and whose tumors were resected. A total of under 65 patients were part of the paired comparison of immunoSEQ T-cell fraction between tumor and uninvolved lung. Study-level results and caveats: Because different assays used different pieces of the same tissue, technical variation could not be distinguished from intratumor heterogeneity. Higher T cell infiltration in tumors than in uninvolved lung tissue was supported by TCRbeta sequencing, consistent with immunofluorescence CD3 counts. TCR-derived T-cell fraction did not differ between the flow cytometry-defined immunotypes IM1 (good prognosis) and IM2 (poor prognosis). Assay coverage varied across patients depending on available tissue quantity, so only a subset of the cohort had TCR sequencing. No association of tumor T-cell fraction from TCR sequencing with recurrence-free survival was found (p = 0.61).

For this clone: What antigen it recognizes has not been identified. No quality values exist for individual bases; no much larger clone is one base distant.

Counted from cysteine to phenylalanine, this CDR3 has 15 amino acids. Only the CDR3 DNA is retained, 45 bases long and in frame from the first base. Reading the germline V gene (reference sequence) gives CDR1 MNHNY and CDR2 SVGAGI. The junction shows trimming of 4 bases on V and 4 bases on J, plus 11 bases between the germline ends. Enrollment in ICON was initiated in 2016, and the last patient was enrolled in 2018. Fresh tumor and matched uninvolved tissue for in-depth immune analyses, including TCR sequencing, were collected from a subcohort of fewer than 95 patients. DNA isolated from bulk tissue, without cell sorting, was used for TCR sequencing. The immunoSEQ assay used for TCR sequencing gave the T-cell fraction in both tumor and uninvolved lung tissue. The authors' pipeline ran thus. For survival analysis, patients were divided into high (upper tertile) and low (lower two tertiles) T-cell fraction groups, which were compared by log-rank test. A signed-rank test was used to test paired tumor versus uninvolved lung differences in T-cell fraction. This is the immuneACCESS table as TCRdb keeps it, with only in-frame sequences that have V and J called. A part of the clones is gone; compared with another copy, unresolved V genes explain less than half, and the rest is unexplained. The DNA was the basis for D and trimming; V, J and clone size are from that table. The sample yields approximately 7,200 clones; 61% were counted once. The ten largest make up 9% to 15% of the sample.

Specimen: lung tumor tissue. The V and J segments used are TRBV6-6 and TRBJ2-6; TRBD1 is possibly the D segment (6 matching bases). This sequence originates from a human donor with non-small cell lung cancer. The nucleotide sequence reads as follows: TGTGCCAGCAGTTCCACAGGGTACGGGGCCAACGTCCTGACTTTC. The resulting protein is CASSSTGYGANVLTF.